This T cell receptor (beta chain) was observed in a study of cytotoxic CD8 clonotypes in ibrutinib-treated CLL. About the research overall: In all, roughly twelve patients were relapsed/refractory, under 16 were treatment-naive and roughly 18 were IGHV unmutated.

The CDR3 loop spans 16 amino acids. The method was immunoSEQ multiplex PCR; TCRdb's version includes in-frame clones alone and lacks a portion of them. The table shows around 130,000 clones, with approximately 80% occurring only once. Study findings and constraints: Among the clonotypes, public ones were uncommon and contracted or held stable on treatment. At ibrutinib response, clonality increased, and at progression it declined back toward baseline.

A remark on this clone: As yet, its antigen is unknown.

The chain uses TRBV21-1 and TRBJ1-3. TRBV21-1 is tagged as a pseudogene. The starting material was PBMCs, obtained after 24 months of ibrutinib treatment. The sequence was collected from a human donor with chronic lymphocytic leukemia. CDR3 protein: CASSKEGGNSGNTIYF. As DNA, the CDR3 is TGTGCCAGCAGCAAAGAGGGGGGAAACTCTGGAAACACCATATATTTT.